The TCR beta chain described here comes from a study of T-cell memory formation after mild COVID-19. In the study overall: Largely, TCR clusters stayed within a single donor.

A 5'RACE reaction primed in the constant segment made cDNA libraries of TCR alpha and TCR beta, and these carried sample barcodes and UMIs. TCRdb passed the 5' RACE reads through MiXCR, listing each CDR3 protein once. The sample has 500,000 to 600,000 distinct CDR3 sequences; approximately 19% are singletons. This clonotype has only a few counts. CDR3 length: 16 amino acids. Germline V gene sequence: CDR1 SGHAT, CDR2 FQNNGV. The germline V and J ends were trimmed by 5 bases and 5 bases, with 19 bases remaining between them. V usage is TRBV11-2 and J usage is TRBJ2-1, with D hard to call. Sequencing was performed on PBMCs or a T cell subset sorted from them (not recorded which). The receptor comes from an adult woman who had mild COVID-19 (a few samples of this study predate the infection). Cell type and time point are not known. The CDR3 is CASSPLPRVANNEQFF. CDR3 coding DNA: TGTGCCAGCAGCCCATTACCCCGGGTGGCTAACAATGAGCAGTTCTTC.